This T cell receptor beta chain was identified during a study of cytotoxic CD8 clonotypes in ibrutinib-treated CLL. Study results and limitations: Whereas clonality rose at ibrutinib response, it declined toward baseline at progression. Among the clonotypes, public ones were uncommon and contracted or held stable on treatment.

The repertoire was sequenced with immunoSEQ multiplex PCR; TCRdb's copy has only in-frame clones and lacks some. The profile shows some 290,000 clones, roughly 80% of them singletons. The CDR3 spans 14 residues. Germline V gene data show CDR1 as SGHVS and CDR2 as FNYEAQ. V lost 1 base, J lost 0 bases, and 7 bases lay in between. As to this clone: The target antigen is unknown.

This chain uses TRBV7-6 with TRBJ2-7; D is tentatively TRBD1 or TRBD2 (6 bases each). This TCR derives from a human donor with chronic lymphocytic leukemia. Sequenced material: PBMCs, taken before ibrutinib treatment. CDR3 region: CASSLGGASYEQYF. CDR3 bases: TGTGCCAGCAGCTTAGGGGGGGCCTCCTACGAGCAGTACTTC.